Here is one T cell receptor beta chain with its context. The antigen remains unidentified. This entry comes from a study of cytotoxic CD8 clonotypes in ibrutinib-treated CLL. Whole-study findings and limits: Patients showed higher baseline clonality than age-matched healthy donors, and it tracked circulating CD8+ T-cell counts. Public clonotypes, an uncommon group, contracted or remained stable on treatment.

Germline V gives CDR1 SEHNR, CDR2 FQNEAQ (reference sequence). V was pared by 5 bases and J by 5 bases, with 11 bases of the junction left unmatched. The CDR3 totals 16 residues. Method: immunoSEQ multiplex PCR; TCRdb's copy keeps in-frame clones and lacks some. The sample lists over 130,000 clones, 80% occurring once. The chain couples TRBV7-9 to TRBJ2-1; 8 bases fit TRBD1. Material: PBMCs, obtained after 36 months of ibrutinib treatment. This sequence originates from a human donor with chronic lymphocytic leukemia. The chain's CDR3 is CASSLRRDRRDNEQFF. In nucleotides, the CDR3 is TGTGCCAGCAGCCTACGCCGGGACAGGCGCGACAATGAGCAGTTCTTC.